Included here is one T cell receptor (beta chain) sequence, with context. This CDR3 comprises 13 residues. Trimming cost V 2 bases and J 8 bases, with 12 bases left between them. Germline V gene sequence: CDR1 LGHDT, CDR2 YNNKEL (reference sequence). This specimen belongs to a study of blood T cell repertoires in COVID-19. Study as a whole: In each case, the material was cDNA or gDNA derived from T cells, B-cell-depleted T cells, or PBMCs.

Seattle patient enrollment occurred during active infection, with longitudinal follow-up thereafter. Per the original methods: Quantification of nucleated cells was approximated via reference gene primer amplification. Sequenced by immunoSEQ multiplex PCR; TCRdb stores in-frame clones only, minus some. Clonal size and the V and J genes are those of that table, whereas D and trimming came from the DNA. This repertoire shows about 210,000 clones, around 81% found once; its top ten account for 0.95%. The chain employs TRBV3-1 (or the pseudogene TRBV3-2) and TRBJ1-2; possible D gene TRBD1, 6 bases. This sequence originates from a man aged 60 to 69 with COVID-19, enrolled during active disease. The specimen was peripheral blood. CDR3 nucleotides: TGTGCCAGCAGCCAACGGGGGGCACTCGGCTACACCTTC. Its protein product is CASSQRGALGYTF.